This TCR beta chain comes out of a study of CD8 T cells in Susac syndrome (dated by TCRdb to the late 2010s). The study in broad terms: The study used repertoire sequencing to test whether antigen drove CD8+ T cell activation and differentiation in Susac syndrome. Broad study findings and their caveats: The number of individuals in the TCR sequencing and HLA analysis was acknowledged as relatively small.

Peripheral blood CD8+ and CD4+ T cells from healthy donors, Susac syndrome patients and multiple sclerosis patients were profiled by high-throughput TCR beta sequencing. The healthy donors served as controls matched for age and sex. Bulk CD8+ and CD4+ T cells were purified by magnetic negative isolation, while CD8+ TEMRA cells were enriched using FACS. Blood was collected in EDTA tubes and processed within 24 hours, with PBMCs isolated through density gradient centrifugation. PBMCs destined for TCR sequencing were cryopreserved in liquid nitrogen and later thawed in a 37 °C water bath. The sorted or isolated CD4+, CD8+ and CD8+ TEMRA cells had a purity of 90% or higher. This clonotype has only one observation. Its specific antigen is unknown. The input lacks base qualities; no much larger clone sits a single base away. One read alone makes for weak evidence. RNA was extracted using the RNeasy kit, and roughly 0.45 to 1 microgram was reverse transcribed with random hexamers. The immunoSEQ multiplex PCR assay, which covers 54 Vbeta and 13 Jbeta segments, was used to amplify TCR beta CDR3 regions. To correct PCR amplification bias, a synthetic template baseline was used for both primer optimization and computational correction. As for the authors' bioinformatics: Reads were annotated to V, D and J genes per IMGT and analyzed with immunoSEQ Analyzer, keeping only productive sequences. To calculate clonality, Shannon entropy was normalized by log2 of the number of productive unique sequences and then subtracted from one. For each patient and control, public and private clones were evaluated among the 100 most prevalent clones. Susac-specific clones were defined as absent from healthy and MS cohorts, about 1,000 published viral clones and other ImmuneACCESS disease sequences. In TCRdb, the public reads were trimmed at Q25 with fastp and aligned with MiXCR, with productive beta chains retained. Rows with one shared CDR3 protein collapse into an entry with the most common genes and DNA. In this record, the V and J calls reflect TCRdb's handling and not the investigators' own analysis. The sample table records 150,000 to 200,000 distinct CDR3 sequences; over 85% of these occur just once. Of the sample, 0.08% to 0.11% falls within the top ten clones.

The germline ends are 5 bases apart after V is trimmed by 4 bases and J by 4 bases. CDR1 and CDR2 (LGHDT, YNNKEL) derive from the germline V gene (reference sequence). The CDR3 runs 11 residues from the cysteine to the phenylalanine. The only DNA kept is the CDR3, 33 bases in frame from the first base. The V and J genes are TRBV3-1 and TRBJ2-7; the D gene lacks a confident call. The clonotype comes from a human donor in good health. The sequenced sample was CD4+ T cells from PBMCs. The CDR3 corresponds to CASSRIYEQYF. The nucleotide sequence is given as TGTGCCAGCAGCCGCATATACGAGCAGTACTTC.